This T cell receptor (beta chain) was profiled in a study of response to subunit inactivated influenza vaccine. Each CDR3 protein is one row after TCRdb ran MiXCR on the RT-PCR reads. The sample holds around 790,000 distinct CDR3 sequences, 21% seen once. The CDR3 length is 15 residues. CDR1 is SGHRS and CDR2 is YFSETQ in the germline V gene. V shed 0 bases and J shed 5 bases, with 11 bases lying between them. V is TRBV5-1 and J is TRBJ2-2; D is possibly TRBD1 (6 bases). The TCR sequence derives from a man aged 50 or older who received an inactivated influenza vaccine. Here the sequenced sample was PBMCs from blood, taken about 5 days after vaccination. The CDR3 DNA follows: TGCGCCAGCAGCTTGGGACAGGCGCAGACCGGGGAGCTGTTTTTT. It codes for CASSLGQAQTGELFF.